One sample yielded the 30 T cell receptor beta chains listed below, sequenced in a study of T-cell memory formation after mild COVID-19. MiXCR, run by TCRdb on the 5' RACE reads, gives a single entry per CDR3 protein. The repertoire includes just over 50,000 distinct CDR3 sequences, 9.3% of them detected once, and 12% sits in the top ten. Sequenced sample: PBMCs or a T cell subset sorted from them (not recorded which). These receptors all come from an adult woman who had mild COVID-19 (a few samples of this study predate the infection). Cell type and time point are not known.

This clonotype was detected a few times. The V and J genes are TRBV7-8 and TRBJ1-1; D not resolved. The V end was cut by 1 base, the J end by 1 base, with 7 bases between. This CDR3 is 14 amino acids long. The germline V gene has CDR1 SGHVS and CDR2 FQNEAQ. This CDR3 is CASSLVVPNTEAFF. CDR3 in DNA: TGTGCCAGCAGCTTAGTAGTTCCGAACACTGAAGCTTTCTTT.

This clonotype was recorded many times. The chain couples TRBV12-3 or TRBV12-4 to TRBJ2-3, with 13 nucleotides matching TRBD2. CDR3 length: 18 residues. Trimming at V came to 6 bases and at J to 0 bases, leaving 9 bases not matched to a gene. The CDR3 nucleotides are TGTGCCAGCAGAGATCCCAGGACTAGCGGGAGTAGCACAGATACGCAGTATTTT. Translated, it gives CASRDPRTSGSSTDTQYF.

This clonotype appeared many times. The chain employs TRBV27 and TRBJ2-3, with 7 bases aligning to TRBD1. This CDR3 has 16 residues. V dropped 3 bases and J dropped 1; count of bases not matched to a gene: 7. CDR1 MNHEY and CDR2 SMNVEV come from the germline V gene (reference sequence). CDR3 DNA sequence: TGTGCCAGCAGTTTTTCGAGGGGGCAAGGCACAGATACGCAGTATTTT. This codes for CASSFSRGQGTDTQYF.

This clonotype turned up a few times. This chain links TRBV19 with TRBJ1-2; a possible D gene is TRBD1 (5 bases). Germline values: CDR1 LNHDA, CDR2 SQIVND (reference sequence). The CDR3 sequence is 14 residues long. V shed 3 bases and J shed 5 bases, with 13 bases lying between them. CDR3 in DNA: TGTGCCAGTAGTATCATCGGGGCAGGGTATGGCTACACCTTC. It is translated as CASSIIGAGYGYTF. Supplemented by reference TRBV19 and TRBJ1-2, the full variable domain reads DGGITQSPKYLFRKEGQNVTLSCEQNLNHDAMYWYRQDPGQGLRLIYYSQIVNDFQKGDIAEGYSVSREKKESFPLTVTSAQKNPTAFYLCASSIIGAGYGYTFGSGTRLTVV.

The chain joins TRBV6-6 to TRBJ2-3; 10 nucleotides line up with TRBD1. CDR3 length: 16 amino acids. Germline loops: CDR1 MNHNY, CDR2 SVGAGI (reference sequence). The ends lost 4 bases at V and 4 bases at J; junction bases unmatched: 8. The CDR3 spells CASSLGQGRGADTQYF. In DNA form, the CDR3 reads TGTGCCAGCAGTTTGGGACAGGGGCGAGGAGCAGATACGCAGTATTTT.

This clonotype was seen many times. This chain joins TRBV7-6 and TRBJ2-4, with 12 bases fitting TRBD2. The CDR3 sequence is 19 residues long. V lost 5 bases and J lost 0; bases outside the gene matches: 11. Germline CDR1 and CDR2: SGHVS and FNYEAQ. CDR3 in amino acids: CASSGLAGGPGEAKNIQYF. CDR3 DNA sequence: TGTGCCAGCAGCGGGCTAGCGGGAGGGCCGGGGGAAGCCAAAAACATTCAGTACTTC.

This clonotype was detected only a few times. The chain carries TRBV4-2 and TRBJ2-6; D remains ambiguous. This CDR3 has 16 residues. Trimming took 0 bases from V and 2 from J, leaving 8 bases between them. Germline CDR1 reads LGHNA; CDR2 reads YNFKEQ. The CDR3 region is CASSQERGAGANVLTF. DNA of the CDR3: TGTGCCAGCAGCCAAGAACGCGGTGCTGGGGCCAACGTCCTGACTTTC.

This clonotype appeared many times. The chain has TRBV6-5 and TRBJ2-3, with 7 bases that match TRBD1. The length of the CDR3 is 15 residues. Trimming at V came to 0 bases and at J to 6 bases, leaving 6 bases not matched to a gene. Germline CDR1 MNHEY, CDR2 SVGAGI. CDR3 nucleotide sequence: TGTGCCAGCAGTTACTCGAGTAGGGGGCGGGATACGCAGTATTTT. Translating it yields CASSYSSRGRDTQYF.

This clonotype was seen repeatedly, ten times or more. This chain connects TRBV7-3 to TRBJ2-1, with TRBD2 identical over 9 bases. The CDR3 runs to 15 residues. Germline V gene sequence: CDR1 SGHTA, CDR2 FQGTGA. J was trimmed by 10 bases and V by 5 bases; bases with no gene match: 12. CDR3 sequence reads: CASSPRVAGEPEQFF. The DNA of the CDR3 is TGTGCCAGCAGCCCCCGGGTAGCGGGGGAGCCGGAGCAGTTCTTC.

This clonotype was detected a few times. The genes are TRBV27 and TRBJ1-2, with 7 nucleotides matching TRBD1. The germline V gene has CDR1 MNHEY and CDR2 SMNVEV (reference sequence). This CDR3 is 13 amino acids long. The ends lost 5 bases at V and 6 bases at J; junction bases unmatched: 6. The CDR3 region has the DNA TGTGCCAGCAGTACGACAGGGCGTCATGGCTACACCTTC. It translates to CASSTTGRHGYTF.

The rearrangement uses TRBV6-2 or TRBV6-3 and TRBJ1-2; 8 bases fit TRBD1. Germline CDR1 MNHEY, CDR2 SVGEGT. Unmatched junction bases numbered 6, after V lost 6 bases and J lost 9 bases. The CDR3 has 12 amino acids. The CDR3 reads CASSPGQGRYTF. CDR3 coding DNA: TGTGCCAGCAGCCCCGGACAGGGCCGCTACACCTTC.

This clonotype was observed a few times. The rearrangement uses TRBV27 and TRBJ1-2; D may be TRBD1 (6 bases). The germline CDR1 and CDR2 sequences are MNHEY and SMNVEV (reference sequence). V shed 0 bases and J shed 4 bases, with 9 bases lying between them. The CDR3 sequence is 14 residues long. The CDR3: CASSLSGGPYGYTF. The CDR3 DNA follows: TGTGCCAGCAGTTTATCGGGGGGGCCCTATGGCTACACCTTC.

J is TRBJ2-7 and V is TRBV5-1; D not certain. Trimming stripped 4 bases from V and 3 bases from J, with 5 bases between. The V gene's germline CDR1 is SGHRS and CDR2 YFSETQ. The CDR3 covers 11 residues. The CDR3 region is CASSDLYEQYF. The CDR3 nucleotides are TGCGCCAGCAGCGACCTCTACGAGCAGTACTTC.

This clonotype was observed a handful of times. The chain carries TRBV12-3 or TRBV12-4 and TRBJ1-3, with D possibly being TRBD1 (6 bases). This CDR3 has 14 residues. V was trimmed by 3 bases and J by 1 base, leaving 7 bases between them. DNA of the CDR3: TGTGCCAGCAGTTTTACAGGGTCTGGAAACACCATATATTTT. It translates to CASSFTGSGNTIYF.

This clonotype was counted between two and nine times. The V and J genes are TRBV7-8 and TRBJ2-3; D gene unclear. From germline, CDR1 is SGHVS and CDR2 FQNEAQ. V lost 4 bases to trimming and J lost 0 bases, with 8 bases between them. The CDR3 covers 14 residues. Here the CDR3 DNA reads TGTGCCAGCAGCTCCCCGGGCAGCACAGATACGCAGTATTTT. Amino acid sequence: CASSSPGSTDTQYF.

The sample holds many counts of this clonotype. This rearrangement joins TRBV29-1 to TRBJ2-5, with TRBD2 identical over 7 bases. There are 14 residues in the CDR3. After removal of 5 bases from V and 1 base from J, the junction contained 7 bases not matched to a gene. From germline, CDR1 is SQVTM and CDR2 ANQGSEA. CDR3 amino acids: CSVKGSGAQETQYF. CDR3 nucleotides: TGCAGCGTTAAAGGGAGCGGGGCCCAAGAGACCCAGTACTTC.

This clonotype was observed at least ten times. The chain is built from TRBV29-1 and TRBJ2-3; D unclear. Germline V gene data show CDR1 as SQVTM and CDR2 as ANQGSEA. The CDR3 is 14 residues long. The CDR3 region is CTADGRPYTDTQYF. Written as DNA, the CDR3 is TGCACGGCGGACGGGCGACCATACACAGATACGCAGTATTTT.

Ten or more counts support this clonotype. J is TRBJ2-3 and V is TRBV18; no definite D call. CDR1 is KGHSH, CDR2 LQKENI, per germline. This CDR3 is 18 amino acids long. V shed 0 bases and J shed 2 bases, with 18 bases lying between them. The CDR3 nucleotides are TGTGCCAGCTCACCACCGGTGGGCTCCCCCGGCCCCACAGATACGCAGTATTTT. Protein sequence: CASSPPVGSPGPTDTQYF.

The chain recombines TRBV2 with TRBJ2-7, with D uncertain. This CDR3 has 12 residues. Germline V gene lookup returns CDR1 SNHLY and CDR2 FYNNEI. Between the trimmed V and J ends, which lost 7 bases and 2 bases, there was a span of 9 bases. CDR3 sequence: CASKDGTYEQYF. As DNA, the CDR3 is TGTGCCAGCAAAGACGGCACCTACGAGCAGTACTTC.

This clonotype has ten or more counts. The chain employs TRBV24-1 and TRBJ2-1; a weak D match, TRBD2 (7 bases). The germline V gene has CDR1 KGHDR and CDR2 SFDVKD. The CDR3 totals 15 residues. V lost 1 base and J 8 bases, leaving 14 bases between the germline ends. The CDR3, as DNA: TGTGCCACCAGTGATTTAACAGGGAGGGTATATGAGCAGTTCTTC. Encoded protein: CATSDLTGRVYEQFF.

There are a few counts of this clonotype. The CDR3 bases are TGTGCCAGCAGCTTGGCCGTCACAATGAACACTGAAGCTTTCTTT. It translates to CASSLAVTMNTEAFF. V usage is TRBV5-5 and J usage is TRBJ1-1, with D uncertain. CDR1 and CDR2 from the germline V gene are SGHKS and YYEKEE (reference sequence). Trimming cost V 0 bases and J 0 bases, with 9 bases left between them. This CDR3 is 15 amino acids long.

The rearrangement links TRBV12-3 or TRBV12-4 to TRBJ2-3; tentative D call: TRBD2 (5 bases). The ends were cut back, 6 bases at V and 3 bases at J, with 13 bases in the middle. CDR3 size: 14 residues. The chain's CDR3 is CASRLQWETDTQYF. The CDR3 DNA reads as TGTGCCAGCAGATTGCAGTGGGAGACAGATACGCAGTATTTT.

The chain uses TRBV12-3 or TRBV12-4 and TRBJ2-1, with D unresolved. The CDR3 covers 14 residues. Between the trimmed V and J ends, which lost 3 bases and 4 bases, there was a span of 10 bases. Here the CDR3 DNA reads TGTGCCAGCAGTTTGATTCACTATTACAATGAGCAGTTCTTC. Its protein is CASSLIHYYNEQFF.

Only a few counts were recorded for this clonotype. V and J are TRBV15 and TRBJ1-5, with D uncertain. This CDR3 has 16 residues. Deletions cut 0 bases from V and 6 bases from J, with 15 bases between. In germline, CDR1 is LNHNV, CDR2 YYDKDF (reference sequence). As DNA, the CDR3 is TGTGCCACCAGCAGAGATGCCCTCAGCAACCCTCAGCCCCAGCATTTT. As protein: CATSRDALSNPQPQHF.

Many counts were recorded for this clonotype. This rearrangement joins TRBV12-3 or TRBV12-4 to TRBJ2-3; D is unclear. The length of the CDR3 is 13 residues. The ends were cut back, 5 bases at V and 4 bases at J, with 10 bases in the middle. The CDR3 is CASSPSGADTQYF. In DNA, the CDR3 is TGTGCCAGCAGTCCCAGTGGGGCAGATACGCAGTATTTT.

This clonotype was recorded a few times. The chain is built from TRBV19 and TRBJ2-5; D ambiguous. CDR3 length equals 12 residues. Germline assignment: CDR1 LNHDA and CDR2 SQIVND (reference sequence). The V end lost 7 bases, the J end lost 5 bases, and 11 bases lay between the germline ends. CDR3 residues: CASTLRKETQYF. Here the CDR3 DNA reads TGTGCCAGTACCCTTCGGAAGGAGACCCAGTACTTC.

This chain links TRBV19 with TRBJ2-2; possible D gene TRBD1, 5 bases. Looked up from germline, CDR1 is LNHDA and CDR2 is SQIVND (reference sequence). V lost 4 bases, J lost 3 bases, and 9 bases lay in between. There are 14 residues in the CDR3. CDR3 nucleotides: TGTGCCAGTAGTAGAGAGACAGACACCGGGGAGCTGTTTTTT. This sequence encodes CASSRETDTGELFF.

V usage is TRBV3-1 and J usage is TRBJ2-7, with 9 bases that match TRBD2. After removal of 0 bases from V and 6 bases from J, the junction contained 6 bases not matched to a gene. CDR3 size: 15 residues. Germline V lookup: CDR1 LGHDT, CDR2 YNNKEL (reference sequence). Here the CDR3 reads CASSQDTAGGLEQYF. DNA for the CDR3: TGTGCCAGCAGCCAAGATACTGCGGGAGGGCTCGAGCAGTACTTC.

The CDR3 loop reads CSVSRDTASYNEQFF. DNA of the CDR3: TGCAGCGTGAGCCGGGACACCGCTAGCTACAATGAGCAGTTCTTC. The rearrangement links TRBV29-1 to TRBJ2-1; D might be TRBD1 (6 bases). The germline V and J ends were trimmed by 6 bases and 3 bases, with 18 bases remaining between them. Per germline, CDR1 SQVTM and CDR2 ANQGSEA. The CDR3 spans 15 residues.

This clonotype was picked up a small number of times. The rearrangement joins TRBV12-3 or TRBV12-4 to TRBJ1-5; TRBD1 is a possible D gene (5 bases). There are 14 residues in the CDR3. Trimming took off 5 bases at V and 4 bases at J, with 12 bases between the two ends. For the CDR3, the DNA is TGTGCCAGCAGTCTAGGACACCAAAATCAGCCCCAGCATTTT. It translates to CASSLGHQNQPQHF.